Listed here are 17 T cell receptor beta chains from one sample, sequenced in a study of cytomegalovirus exposure and HLA in healthy donors. 60 Vbeta and 13 Jbeta primers were used in PCR. The table came from immunoSEQ multiplex PCR; TCRdb's copy has only in-frame clones and leaves some out. The top ten clones hold 4.5% to 5.5% of a sample with about 180,000 clones, 84% of them seen once. The specimen was PBMCs. Every receptor here comes from a man aged 18 to 30 in good health and CMV-seronegative.

The CDR3 DNA follows: TGTGCCACAGCTCTCGGGCGGGGGAACACTGAAGCTTTCTTT. Amino acid sequence: CATALGRGNTEAFF. The V call is TRBV19, the J call TRBJ1-1; D not certain. Trimming removed 10 bases at V and 1 base at J, with 16 bases between. Germline CDR1 is LNHDA and CDR2 is SQIVND (reference sequence). The CDR3 covers 14 residues.

DNA of the CDR3: TGTGCCAGCAGCTCAGGACTACTTGGCTACACCTTC. It specifies CASSSGLLGYTF. The chain joins TRBV5-4 to TRBJ1-2; unclear D gene. The germline gives CDR1 SGHNT, CDR2 YYREEE (reference sequence). The CDR3 totals 12 residues. V lost 3 bases to trimming and J lost 7 bases, with 10 bases between them.

J is TRBJ2-7 and V is TRBV6-1; TRBD2 aligns across 7 bases. The CDR3 is 15 amino acids. The V and J ends lost 1 base and 4 bases, in that order; junction bases with no gene match: 7. Germline CDR1 is MNHNS and CDR2 is SASEGT. CDR3 protein: CASSEVVAGRYEQYF. CDR3 DNA: TGTGCCAGCAGTGAAGTAGTAGCGGGTCGTTACGAGCAGTACTTC.

The J gene is TRBJ1-2, the V gene TRBV28; TRBD1 is a possible D gene (6 bases). Germline V CDR1 and CDR2: MDHEN, SYDVKM. The length of the CDR3 is 13 residues. Trimming took 7 bases from V and 7 from J, leaving 16 bases between them. CDR3 sequence (DNA): TGTGCCAGCACCCTTTGGGGAGGGGGTGGCTACACCTTC. This translates into CASTLWGGGGYTF.

The J gene is TRBJ2-2, the V gene TRBV7-2; D might be TRBD2 (6 bases). The CDR3 consists of 19 residues. CDR1 and CDR2 (germline): SGHTA, FQGNSA. The V end was cut by 2 bases, the J end by 8 bases, with 27 bases between. CDR3: CASSLNFPKLSGKGGELFF. The CDR3, as DNA: TGTGCCAGCAGCTTAAATTTCCCTAAGCTTAGCGGAAAAGGGGGGGAGCTGTTTTTT.

The rearrangement joins TRBV6-1 to TRBJ2-2; tentatively, D is TRBD2 (6 bases). The CDR3 is made up of 15 amino acids. CDR1 is MNHNS, CDR2 SASEGT, per germline. Deletions cut 11 bases from V and 7 bases from J, with 23 bases between. The CDR3 nucleotides read TGTGCCTTAGAAAGGGACTTCACATTTGGCGGGGAGCTGTTTTTT. It specifies CALERDFTFGGELFF.

For this clone: A junction end diverges from the germline sequence, so it may reflect a read error. V is TRBV29-1 and J is TRBJ1-1, with D hard to call. The CDR3 length is 15 residues. Germline CDR1 reads SQVTM; CDR2 reads ANQGSEA. CDR3 in amino acids: CSVEDSHGVKTEAFF. The DNA of the CDR3 is TGCAGCGTTGAAGATTCACACGGGGTGAAGACTGAAGCTTTCTTT.

The V gene is TRBV14, the J gene TRBJ2-6, with D maybe TRBD1 (5 bases). Per the germline V gene, CDR1 is SGHDN and CDR2 is FVKESK. The CDR3 is 18 amino acids. Trimming pared 3 bases from V and 0 bases from J, leaving 15 bases between. In nucleotides, the CDR3 is TGTGCCAGCAGCCACCTGACAGAGACCTTCTCTGGGGCCAACGTCCTGACTTTC. It encodes CASSHLTETFSGANVLTF. The full variable domain, rest sourced from reference TRBV14 and TRBJ2-6, is EAGVTQFPSHSVIEKGQTVTLRCDPISGHDNLYWYRRVMGKEIKFLLHFVKESKQDESGMPNNRFLAERTGGTYSTLKVQPAELEDSGVYFCASSHLTETFSGANVLTFGAGSRLTVL.

This clone was observed once. The V and J genes are TRBV4-2 and TRBJ2-1; D perhaps matches TRBD2 (6 bases). Per the germline V gene, CDR1 is LGHNA and CDR2 is YNFKEQ. V lost 0 bases, J lost 4 bases, and 16 bases lay in between. This CDR3 has 17 amino acids. This CDR3 reads CASSQDGASEPYNEQFF. The CDR3 nucleotides read TGTGCCAGCAGCCAAGATGGCGCTAGCGAACCTTACAATGAGCAGTTCTTC.

The chain links TRBV5-8 to TRBJ1-1; D gene uncertain. The CDR3 is 13 amino acids. The germline V and J ends were trimmed by 7 bases and 5 bases, with 15 bases remaining between them. Germline lookup yields CDR1 SGHTS and CDR2 YDEGEE. The DNA of the CDR3 is TGTGCCAGCCGGAGAGGGAGTGGGACTGAAGCTTTCTTT. This encodes CASRRGSGTEAFF.

The gene calls are TRBV5-1 and TRBJ2-1, with 7 positions matching TRBD2. The length of the CDR3 is 17 residues. The junction had 15 bases not matched to a gene; V was cut back by 5 bases and J by 4 bases. CDR1 is SGHRS and CDR2 is YFSETQ in the germline V gene. As DNA, the CDR3 is TGCGCCAGCAGAGACCCTTTGCGGGGGAGGAAATACAATGAGCAGTTCTTC. Translated: CASRDPLRGRKYNEQFF.

The rearrangement joins TRBV5-1 to TRBJ1-1; 10 bases line up with TRBD1. This CDR3 spans 16 amino acids. The germline gives CDR1 SGHRS, CDR2 YFSETQ. The junction had 8 bases not matched to a gene; V was cut back by 0 bases and J by 6 bases. The CDR3 coding sequence is TGCGCCAGCAGCTTGGGACAGGGGGCTCAGTTTGCTGAAGCTTTCTTT. Translation gives CASSLGQGAQFAEAFF.

The chain recombines TRBV19 with TRBJ1-2, with D possibly being TRBD1 (6 bases). The CDR3 contains 15 residues. Germline CDR1 LNHDA, CDR2 SQIVND (reference sequence). The ends were cut back, 10 bases at V and 6 bases at J, with 24 bases in the middle. Written as DNA, the CDR3 is TGTGCCACCGGTTTTGGAGGACAGTCTTTCCATGGCTACACCTTC. Translated: CATGFGGQSFHGYTF.

This clone appeared a single time. V gene TRBV29-1 combines with J gene TRBJ2-7, with 9 bases matching TRBD1. CDR3 length equals 15 residues. The germline CDR1 and CDR2 sequences are SQVTM and ANQGSEA. With V trimmed by 3 bases and J by 5 bases, 11 bases remained unmatched. The CDR3: CSVDGTGFGGHEQYF. For the CDR3, the DNA is TGCAGCGTTGACGGGACAGGGTTTGGAGGCCACGAGCAGTACTTC.

The V call is TRBV15, the J call TRBJ2-1; D call uncertain. This CDR3 spans 14 amino acids. Germline-derived CDR1 and CDR2 are LNHNV and YYDKDF (reference sequence). Trimming removed 0 bases from V and 10 bases from J, with 13 bases in between. CDR3 DNA sequence: TGTGCCACCAGCAGAGAACTACTACAACCCGAGCAGTTCTTC. It specifies CATSRELLQPEQFF.

The rearrangement links TRBV9 to TRBJ2-5, with a possible D match to TRBD1 (6 bases). The CDR3 has 14 residues. The germline CDR1 and CDR2 sequences are SGDLS and YYNGEE. Trimming stripped 1 base from V and 2 bases from J, with 9 bases between. The CDR3 region is CASSVTGQQETQYF. CDR3 nucleotide sequence: TGTGCCAGCAGCGTAACAGGGCAACAAGAGACCCAGTACTTC. Variable domain in full (rest from reference TRBV9 and TRBJ2-5): DSGVTQTPKHLITATGQRVTLRCSPRSGDLSVYWYQQSLDQGLQFLIQYYNGEERAKGNILERFSAQQFPDLHSELNLSSLELGDSALYFCASSVTGQQETQYFGPGTRLLVL.

The chain links TRBV13 to TRBJ2-2, with TRBD2 identical over 14 bases. V shed 1 base, J shed 5 bases, and the junction held 3 bases outside the gene matches. Germline lookup yields CDR1 PRHDT and CDR2 FYEKMQ (reference sequence). The length of the CDR3 is 17 residues. CDR3 amino acids: CASSLETSGRGTGELFF. The CDR3 region has the DNA TGTGCCAGCAGCTTAGAGACTAGCGGGAGGGGTACCGGGGAGCTGTTTTTT.